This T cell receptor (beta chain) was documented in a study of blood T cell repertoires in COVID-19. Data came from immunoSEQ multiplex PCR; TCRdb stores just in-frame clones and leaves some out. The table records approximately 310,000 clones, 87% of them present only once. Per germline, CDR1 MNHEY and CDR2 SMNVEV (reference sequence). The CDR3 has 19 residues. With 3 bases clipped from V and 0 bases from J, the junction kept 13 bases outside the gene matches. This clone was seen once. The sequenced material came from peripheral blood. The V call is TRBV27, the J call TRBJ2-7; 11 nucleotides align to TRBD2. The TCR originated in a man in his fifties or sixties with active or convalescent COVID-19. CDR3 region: CASSFRLAGGTHSSYEQYF. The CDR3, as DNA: TGTGCCAGCAGTTTTAGGCTAGCGGGAGGCACTCACAGCTCCTACGAGCAGTACTTC.